The clone carrying this TCR beta chain was counted ten times or more. Its antigen is unidentified. The CDR3 has 14 amino acids. Germline V gene sequence: CDR1 SGHTA, CDR2 FQGNSA. Trimming took off 1 base at V and 4 bases at J, with 7 bases between the two ends. TCRdb re-analysed the reads in MiXCR, keeping a single row per CDR3 protein. This table holds hundreds of thousands of distinct CDR3 sequences, roughly a third found once. The data originate from a study of T cell repertoires in cytomegalovirus infection. Study at large: From public TCR beta signatures came an indication of both CMV infection and matching HLA type.

The receptor was derived from a human donor in good health (CMV status not recorded). Some clones in this sample may be carry-over from other donors' samples. The rearrangement uses TRBV7-2 and TRBJ2-2; D not certain. The sample consisted of cultured PBMCs, taken from culture after CMV antigen stimulation. The CDR3 reads CASSLVGSTGELFF. In DNA form, the CDR3 reads TGTGCCAGCAGCTTAGTGGGATCCACCGGGGAGCTGTTTTTT.